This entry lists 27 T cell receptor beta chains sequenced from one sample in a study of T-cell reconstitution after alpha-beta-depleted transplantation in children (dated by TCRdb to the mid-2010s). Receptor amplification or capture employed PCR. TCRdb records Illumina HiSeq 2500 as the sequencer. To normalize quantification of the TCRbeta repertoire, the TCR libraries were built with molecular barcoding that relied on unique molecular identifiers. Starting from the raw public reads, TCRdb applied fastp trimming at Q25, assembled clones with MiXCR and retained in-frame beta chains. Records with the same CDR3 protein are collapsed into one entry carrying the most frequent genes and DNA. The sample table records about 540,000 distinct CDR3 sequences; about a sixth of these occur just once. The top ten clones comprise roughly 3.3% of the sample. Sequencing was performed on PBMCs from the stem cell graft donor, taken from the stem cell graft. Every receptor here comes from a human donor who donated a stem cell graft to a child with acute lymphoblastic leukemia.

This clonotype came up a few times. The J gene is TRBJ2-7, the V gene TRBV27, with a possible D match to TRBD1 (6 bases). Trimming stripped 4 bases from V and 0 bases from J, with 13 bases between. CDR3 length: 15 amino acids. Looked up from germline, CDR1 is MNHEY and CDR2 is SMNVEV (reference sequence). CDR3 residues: CASSSGDFRSYEQYF. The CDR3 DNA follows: TGTGCCAGCAGTTCAGGGGATTTTCGCTCCTACGAGCAGTACTTC.

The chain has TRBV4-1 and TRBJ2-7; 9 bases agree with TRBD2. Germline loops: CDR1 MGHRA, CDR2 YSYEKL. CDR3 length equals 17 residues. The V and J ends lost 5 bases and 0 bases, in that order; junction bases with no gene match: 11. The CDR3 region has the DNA TGCGCCAGCAGCTCCTACGGCGGGAGGGCCCGCTCCTACGAGCAGTACTTC. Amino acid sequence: CASSSYGGRARSYEQYF.

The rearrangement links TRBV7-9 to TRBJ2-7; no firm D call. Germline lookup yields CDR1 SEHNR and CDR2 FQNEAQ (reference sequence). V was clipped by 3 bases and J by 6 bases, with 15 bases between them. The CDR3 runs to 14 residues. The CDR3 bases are TGTGCCAGCAGCTTTATGGGCACAGATCTCGAGCAGTACTTC. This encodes CASSFMGTDLEQYF.

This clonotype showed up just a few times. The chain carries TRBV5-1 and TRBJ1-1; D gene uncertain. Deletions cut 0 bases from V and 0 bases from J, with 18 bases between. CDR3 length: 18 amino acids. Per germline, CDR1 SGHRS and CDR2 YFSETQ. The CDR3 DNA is TGCGCCAGCAGCTTGGTCCCCAAGTTCGGAGGAGTGAACACTGAAGCTTTCTTT. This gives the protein CASSLVPKFGGVNTEAFF.

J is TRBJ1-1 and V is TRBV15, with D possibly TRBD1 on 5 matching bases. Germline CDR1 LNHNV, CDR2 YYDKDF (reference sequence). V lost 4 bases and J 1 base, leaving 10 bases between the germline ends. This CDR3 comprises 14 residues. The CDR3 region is CATSNGGGNTEAFF. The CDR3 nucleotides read TGTGCCACCAGCAACGGGGGAGGGAACACTGAAGCTTTCTTT. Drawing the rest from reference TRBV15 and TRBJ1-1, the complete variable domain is DAMVIQNPRYQVTQFGKPVTLSCSQTLNHNVMYWYQQKSSQAPKLLFHYYDKDFNNEADTPDNFQSRRPNTSFCFLDIRSPGLGDTAMYLCATSNGGGNTEAFFGQGTRLTVV.

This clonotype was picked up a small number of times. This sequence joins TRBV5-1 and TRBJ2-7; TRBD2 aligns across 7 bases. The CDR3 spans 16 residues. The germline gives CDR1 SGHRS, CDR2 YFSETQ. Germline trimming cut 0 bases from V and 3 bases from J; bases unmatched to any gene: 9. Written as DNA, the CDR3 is TGCGCCAGCAGCTTGGAAGACGGGACTACCAACTACGAGCAGTACTTC. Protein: CASSLEDGTTNYEQYF.

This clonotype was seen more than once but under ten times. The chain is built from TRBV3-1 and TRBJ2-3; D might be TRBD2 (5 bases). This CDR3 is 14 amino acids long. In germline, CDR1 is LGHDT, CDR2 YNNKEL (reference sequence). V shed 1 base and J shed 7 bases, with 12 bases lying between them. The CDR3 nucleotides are TGTGCCAGCAGCCAAGGCGGGTCCCACAATACGCAGTATTTT. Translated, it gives CASSQGGSHNTQYF.

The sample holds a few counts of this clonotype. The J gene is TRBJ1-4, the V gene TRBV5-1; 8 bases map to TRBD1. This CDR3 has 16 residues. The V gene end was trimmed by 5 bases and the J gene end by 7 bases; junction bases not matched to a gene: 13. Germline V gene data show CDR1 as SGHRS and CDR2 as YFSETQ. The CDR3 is CASSSYGQGSGEKLFF. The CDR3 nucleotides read TGCGCCAGCAGTTCGTATGGACAGGGATCTGGTGAAAAACTGTTTTTT.

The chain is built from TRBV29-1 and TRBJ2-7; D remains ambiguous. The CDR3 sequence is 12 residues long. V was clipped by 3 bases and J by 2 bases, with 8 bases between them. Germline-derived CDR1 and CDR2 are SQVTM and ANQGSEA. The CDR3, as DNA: TGCAGCGTTGAGGGCTTTGCCTACGAGCAGTACTTC. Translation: CSVEGFAYEQYF.

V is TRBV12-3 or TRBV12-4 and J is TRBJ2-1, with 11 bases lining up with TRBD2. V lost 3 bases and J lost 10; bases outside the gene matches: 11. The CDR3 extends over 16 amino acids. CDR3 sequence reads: CASSFFLAGGEGEQFF. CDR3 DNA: TGTGCCAGCAGTTTCTTTTTAGCGGGAGGGGAGGGCGAGCAGTTCTTC.

The CDR3 region is CASSEKGWETQYF. The CDR3 bases are TGTGCCAGCAGTGAAAAGGGATGGGAGACCCAGTACTTC. The chain employs TRBV2 and TRBJ2-5; D gene unclear. With 2 bases removed from V and 5 bases from J, the gap between germline ends came to 9 bases. This CDR3 contains 13 residues. The germline V gene encodes CDR1 SNHLY and CDR2 FYNNEI.

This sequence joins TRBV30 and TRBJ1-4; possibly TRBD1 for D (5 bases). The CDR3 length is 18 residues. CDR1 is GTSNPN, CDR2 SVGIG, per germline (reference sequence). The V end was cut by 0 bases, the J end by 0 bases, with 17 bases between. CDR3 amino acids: CAWSVQRGTLSTNEKLFF. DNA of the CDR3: TGTGCCTGGAGTGTACAGAGGGGCACCCTCTCAACTAATGAAAAACTGTTTTTT.

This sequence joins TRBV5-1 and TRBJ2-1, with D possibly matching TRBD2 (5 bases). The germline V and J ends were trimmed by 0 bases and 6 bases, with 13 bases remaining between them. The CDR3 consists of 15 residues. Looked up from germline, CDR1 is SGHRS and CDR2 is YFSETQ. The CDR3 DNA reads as TGCGCCAGCAGCTTGGGAGCGGCCCCCCGCAATGAGCAGTTCTTC. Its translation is CASSLGAAPRNEQFF.

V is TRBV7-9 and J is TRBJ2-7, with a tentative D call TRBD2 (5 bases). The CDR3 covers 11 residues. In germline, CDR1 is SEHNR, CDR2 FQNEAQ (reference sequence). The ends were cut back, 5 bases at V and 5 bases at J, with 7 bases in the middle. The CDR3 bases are TGTGCCAGCAGCCGGGGAAACGAGCAGTACTTC. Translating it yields CASSRGNEQYF.

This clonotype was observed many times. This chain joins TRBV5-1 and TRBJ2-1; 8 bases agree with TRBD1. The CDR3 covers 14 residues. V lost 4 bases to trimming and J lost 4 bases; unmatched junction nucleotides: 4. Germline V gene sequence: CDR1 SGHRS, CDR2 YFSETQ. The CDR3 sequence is CASSRQGTYNEQFF. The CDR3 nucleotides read TGCGCCAGCAGCAGACAGGGGACTTACAATGAGCAGTTCTTC.

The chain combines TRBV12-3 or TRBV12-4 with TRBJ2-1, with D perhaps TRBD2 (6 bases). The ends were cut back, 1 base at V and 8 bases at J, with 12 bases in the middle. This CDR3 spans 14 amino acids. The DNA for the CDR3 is TGTGCCAGCAGTTTAGGGGGGGTCCGCGATGAGCAGTTCTTC. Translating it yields CASSLGGVRDEQFF.

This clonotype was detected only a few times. CDR3 protein: CASSLAGTAIIYEQYF. CDR3 DNA sequence: TGCGCCAGCAGCTTGGCCGGGACAGCCATTATCTACGAGCAGTACTTC. The chain joins TRBV5-1 to TRBJ2-7, with 7 bases lining up with TRBD1. The J segment lost 3 bases and the V segment lost 0 bases, leaving 9 bases of the junction unmatched. Looked up from germline, CDR1 is SGHRS and CDR2 is YFSETQ. There are 16 residues in the CDR3.

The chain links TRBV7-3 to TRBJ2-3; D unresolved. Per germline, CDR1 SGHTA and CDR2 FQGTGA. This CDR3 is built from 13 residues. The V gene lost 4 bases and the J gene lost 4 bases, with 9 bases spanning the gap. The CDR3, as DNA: TGTGCCAGCAGCTCCCCCTCCGCAGATACGCAGTATTTT. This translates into CASSSPSADTQYF.

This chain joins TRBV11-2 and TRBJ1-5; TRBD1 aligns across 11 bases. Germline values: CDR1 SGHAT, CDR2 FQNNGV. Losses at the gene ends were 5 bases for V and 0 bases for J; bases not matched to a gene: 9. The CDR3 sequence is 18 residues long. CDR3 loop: CASSPGQGGLYSNQPQHF. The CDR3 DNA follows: TGTGCCAGCAGCCCGGGACAGGGGGGCCTTTATAGCAATCAGCCCCAGCATTTT.

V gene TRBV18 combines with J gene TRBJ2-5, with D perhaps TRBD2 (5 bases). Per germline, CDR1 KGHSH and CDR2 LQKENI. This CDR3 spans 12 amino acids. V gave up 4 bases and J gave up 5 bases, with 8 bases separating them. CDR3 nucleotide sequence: TGTGCCAGCTCACAAGGACTCGAGACCCAGTACTTC. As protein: CASSQGLETQYF.

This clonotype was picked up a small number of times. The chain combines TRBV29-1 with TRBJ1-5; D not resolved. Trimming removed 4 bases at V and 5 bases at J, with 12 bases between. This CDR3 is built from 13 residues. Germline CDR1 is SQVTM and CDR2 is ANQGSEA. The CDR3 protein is CSVAWGEDQPQHF. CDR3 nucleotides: TGCAGCGTTGCCTGGGGTGAAGATCAGCCCCAGCATTTT.

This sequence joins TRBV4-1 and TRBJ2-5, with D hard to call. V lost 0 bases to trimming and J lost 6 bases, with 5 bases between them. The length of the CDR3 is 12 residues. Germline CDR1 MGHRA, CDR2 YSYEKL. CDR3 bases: TGCGCCAGCAGCCAAGATCTGCAGACCCAGTACTTC. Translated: CASSQDLQTQYF.

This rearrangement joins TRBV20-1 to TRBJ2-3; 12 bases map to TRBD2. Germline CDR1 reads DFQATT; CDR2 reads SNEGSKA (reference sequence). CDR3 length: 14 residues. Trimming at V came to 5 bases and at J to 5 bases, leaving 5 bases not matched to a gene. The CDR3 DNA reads TGCAGTGCTGGACTAGCGGGAAAGAGAGATACGCAGTATTTT. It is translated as CSAGLAGKRDTQYF.

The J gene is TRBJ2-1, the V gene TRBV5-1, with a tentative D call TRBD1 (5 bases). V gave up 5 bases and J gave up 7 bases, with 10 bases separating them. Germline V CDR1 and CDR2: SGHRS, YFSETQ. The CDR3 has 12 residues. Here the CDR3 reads CASRQAGNEQFF. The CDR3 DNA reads TGCGCCAGCAGACAGGCCGGGAATGAGCAGTTCTTC.

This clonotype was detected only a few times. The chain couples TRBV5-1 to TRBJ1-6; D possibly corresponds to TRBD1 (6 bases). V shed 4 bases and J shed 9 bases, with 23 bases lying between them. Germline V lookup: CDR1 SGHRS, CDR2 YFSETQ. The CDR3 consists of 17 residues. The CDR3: CASSPRRQGQLGSPLHF. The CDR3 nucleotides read TGCGCCAGCAGCCCCCGCCGGCAGGGACAACTGGGTTCACCCCTCCACTTT.

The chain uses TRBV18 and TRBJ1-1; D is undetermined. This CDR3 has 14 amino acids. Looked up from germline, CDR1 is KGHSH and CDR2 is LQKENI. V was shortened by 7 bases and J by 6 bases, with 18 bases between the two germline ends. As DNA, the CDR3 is TGTGCCAGCTACCTGGAGGGCCGTGTCGCTGAAGCTTTCTTT. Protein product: CASYLEGRVAEAFF.

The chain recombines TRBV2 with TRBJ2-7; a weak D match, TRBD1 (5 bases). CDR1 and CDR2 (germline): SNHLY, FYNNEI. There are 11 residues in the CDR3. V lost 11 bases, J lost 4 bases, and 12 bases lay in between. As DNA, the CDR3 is TGTGCCGGCCGTAGGGGTTACGAGCAGTACTTC. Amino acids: CAGRRGYEQYF.